This T cell receptor (beta chain) was documented in a study of patients and donors after allogeneic stem cell transplantation. A few counts support this clonotype. This CDR3 comprises 13 residues. V was cut by 2 bases and J by 6 bases, with 11 bases left in between. CDR1 is DFQATT and CDR2 is SNEGSKA in the germline V gene (reference sequence). TCRdb reanalysed the RT-PCR reads using MiXCR and keeps one entry per CDR3 protein. The sample lists some 880,000 distinct CDR3 sequences, roughly 18% occurring once. Sequencing was carried out using blood, either unsorted or a sorted T cell fraction (not recorded which). V usage is TRBV20-1 and J usage is TRBJ2-1; D is uncertain. This clonotype was sampled from a human donor who was either an allogeneic HSCT recipient or a stem cell or donor lymphocyte infusion donor (not recorded which). It is not recorded whose cells these are; they may come from a transplant donor. The CDR3 protein is CSARITPSNEQFF. CDR3 coding DNA: TGCAGTGCTAGAATAACCCCCAGCAATGAGCAGTTCTTC.